A selection of T cell receptor beta chains follows, all from one sample in a study of early T cells in non-severe SARS-CoV-2 infection. TCRdb analysed the 5' RACE reads with MiXCR anew, one entry per CDR3 protein. The profile shows some 64,000 distinct CDR3 sequences, around 20% of them singletons. Source: whole blood, taken at baseline. Receptor source: an adult who was a healthcare worker with PCR-confirmed SARS-CoV-2 infection or an uninfected control (not recorded which). Both conserved end residues are part of each CDR3. A D gene is named only where the DNA matches it firmly. Not every row has a clone size; where given, it reads once, few, many or a size class.

CDR3,DNA,size,V,D,J
CASSGNYYRVNEQFF,TGTGCCAGCAGCGGAAACTATTACAGGGTCAATGAGCAGTTCTTC,few,TRBV7-2,.,TRBJ2-1
CSAPNRDPDTGELFF,TGCAGTGCTCCAAACAGGGACCCCGACACCGGGGAGCTGTTTTTT,.,TRBV20-1,.,TRBJ2-2
CASSSPVERDGYTF,TGTGCCAGCAGCTCCCCTGTTGAGCGGGATGGCTACACCTTC,.,TRBV7-6,.,TRBJ1-2
CSVEAQGTEQFF,TGCAGCGTTGAGGCACAGGGGACTGAGCAGTTCTTC,.,TRBV29-1,TRBD1,TRBJ2-1
CASSWYSQETQYF,TGTGCCAGCAGCTGGTACTCCCAAGAGACCCAGTACTTC,many,TRBV7-2,.,TRBJ2-5
CASAGRLAGGLASTDTQYF,TGTGCCAGCGCCGGACGACTAGCGGGGGGGCTTGCTAGCACAGATACGCAGTATTTT,.,TRBV25-1,TRBD2,TRBJ2-3
CASSGGRGRYTDTQYF,TGTGCCAGCAGCGGTGGGCGGGGGAGGTACACAGATACGCAGTATTTT,many,TRBV9,TRBD2,TRBJ2-3
CASRTVSGANVLTF,TGTGCCAGCAGGACAGTCTCTGGGGCCAACGTCCTGACTTTC,many,TRBV6-6,.,TRBJ2-6
CASSERYEQYF,TGTGCCAGCAGTGAACGCTACGAGCAGTACTTC,few,TRBV14,.,TRBJ2-7
CASNSGALRDTIYF,TGTGCCAGCAACTCTGGAGCCCTGCGGGACACCATATATTTT,few,TRBV3-1,.,TRBJ1-3
CAWSGEYTEAFF,TGTGCCTGGAGCGGGGAATACACTGAAGCTTTCTTT,few,TRBV30,.,TRBJ1-1
CASSLGGDSEAFF,TGTGCCAGCAGCTTAGGAGGGGACAGTGAAGCTTTCTTT,.,TRBV7-8,TRBD1,TRBJ1-1
CAWSRIVMTEQYF,TGTGCCTGGAGTAGAATTGTGATGACCGAGCAGTACTTC,few,TRBV30,.,TRBJ2-7
CASSRLRGPGYTF,TGTGCCAGCAGTAGGTTAAGGGGACCTGGCTACACCTTC,.,TRBV13,.,TRBJ1-2
CASSLRDEPLTPLHF,TGTGCCAGCAGCTTACGGGACGAGCCGCTAACACCCCTCCACTTT,.,TRBV7-9,.,TRBJ1-6
CASSFVRGSGNTIYF,TGTGCCAGCAGCTTTGTCAGGGGATCTGGAAACACCATATATTTT,few,TRBV13,.,TRBJ1-3
CASTLRGATNEKLFF,TGTGCCAGCACCCTTCGAGGGGCAACTAATGAAAAACTGTTTTTT,.,TRBV12-3/TRBV12-4,.,TRBJ1-4
CASSQRPDKNIQYF,TGTGCCAGCAGCCAGCGACCGGACAAAAACATTCAGTACTTC,few,TRBV3-1,.,TRBJ2-4
CASRDRGQNEKLFF,TGCGCCAGCAGGGACAGGGGGCAGAATGAAAAACTGTTTTTT,.,TRBV10-2,TRBD1,TRBJ1-4
CASSQSGHMNTEAFF,TGTGCCAGCAGCCAATCGGGACATATGAACACTGAAGCTTTCTTT,.,TRBV4-2,.,TRBJ1-1
CASRETGNTEAFF,TGTGCCAGCAGGGAGACTGGGAACACTGAAGCTTTCTTT,few,TRBV27,.,TRBJ1-1
CASRATANTEAFF,TGTGCCAGCAGAGCGACAGCGAACACTGAAGCTTTCTTT,many,TRBV6-5,.,TRBJ1-1
CAISPDAGITGELFF,TGTGCCATCTCGCCGGATGCGGGGATCACCGGGGAGCTGTTTTTT,.,TRBV10-3,.,TRBJ2-2
CASSRGPSSPHLHTF,TGCGCCAGCAGCCGGGGTCCTTCTAGCCCACACCTCCACACCTTC,.,TRBV5-1,.,TRBJ1-2
CASSFVGGVGETQYF,TGTGCCAGCAGCTTCGTGGGGGGAGTCGGTGAGACCCAGTACTTC,many,TRBV7-9,.,TRBJ2-5
CATSRVPAGGNSPLHF,TGTGCCACCAGCAGAGTCCCAGCAGGGGGGAATTCACCCCTCCACTTT,.,TRBV15,TRBD1,TRBJ1-6
CAWTRQEGVGAFF,TGTGCCTGGACTAGACAGGAGGGGGTTGGAGCTTTCTTT,many,TRBV30,.,TRBJ1-1
CASSSGRATLGEAFF,TGTGCCAGCAGTTCTGGCAGAGCCACCCTCGGCGAAGCTTTCTTT,few,TRBV27,.,TRBJ1-1
CASSSGTVWEETQYF,TGTGCCAGCAGCTCCGGGACAGTCTGGGAAGAGACCCAGTACTTC,.,TRBV7-9,TRBD1,TRBJ2-5
CASSVGQGGNTIYF,TGCGCCAGCAGCGTAGGACAGGGGGGGAACACCATATATTTT,many,TRBV5-1,TRBD1,TRBJ1-3
CASSEGVKAELFF,TGTGCCAGCAGTGAAGGGGTGAAGGCCGAGCTGTTTTTT,.,TRBV6-1,.,TRBJ2-2
CASSSRDGYTF,TGTGCCAGCAGCTCCAGAGATGGCTACACCTTC,.,TRBV7-8,.,TRBJ1-2
CASSLQGAVEAFF,TGTGCCAGCAGCCTACAGGGGGCCGTTGAAGCTTTCTTT,.,TRBV7-9,TRBD1,TRBJ1-1
CASSSNREKQYF,TGTGCCAGCAGCTCCAACAGGGAAAAGCAGTACTTC,few,TRBV13,.,TRBJ2-7
CACTHSGPYEKLFF,TGTGCCTGTACACACTCCGGCCCGTATGAAAAACTGTTTTTT,.,TRBV30,.,TRBJ1-4
CASSQGGAVNQPQHF,TGTGCCAGCAGCCAAGGAGGCGCGGTTAATCAGCCCCAGCATTTT,.,TRBV3-1,.,TRBJ1-5
CASSEAGNTEAFF,TGTGCCAGCAGTGAGGCCGGTAACACTGAAGCTTTCTTT,few,TRBV2,.,TRBJ1-1
CASSLTVAPLHF,TGTGCCAGCAGTTTAACCGTGGCACCCCTCCACTTT,.,TRBV28,.,TRBJ1-6
CASSQPGANVLTF,TGTGCCAGCAGCCAACCCGGGGCCAACGTCCTGACTTTC,many,TRBV3-1,.,TRBJ2-6
CASSPWGGNTGELFF,TGTGCCAGCAGTCCGTGGGGCGGAAACACCGGGGAGCTGTTTTTT,few,TRBV7-3,.,TRBJ2-2
CASSLYPNEQFF,TGTGCCAGCAGCTTGTATCCGAATGAGCAGTTCTTC,.,TRBV5-4,.,TRBJ2-1
CASSNGGDQPQHF,TGTGCCAGTAGTAATGGGGGGGATCAGCCCCAGCATTTT,.,TRBV19,.,TRBJ1-5
CASSNALAGFNGQFF,TGTGCCAGCAGTAACGCGCTAGCGGGGTTCAATGGGCAGTTCTTC,.,TRBV12-3/TRBV12-4,TRBD2,TRBJ2-1
CVSSLDSNYGYTF,TGTGTCAGCAGCTTGGACAGCAACTATGGCTACACCTTC,.,TRBV11-2,.,TRBJ1-2
CASSPSGVREAFF,TGTGCCAGCTCACCCTCAGGGGTACGGGAGGCTTTCTTT,.,TRBV18,.,TRBJ1-1
CASSPGPDTDTQYF,TGCGCCAGCAGCCCTGGGCCCGACACAGATACGCAGTATTTT,few,TRBV5-1,.,TRBJ2-3
CASSQEGYTEAFF,TGTGCCAGCAGCCAAGAGGGGTACACTGAAGCTTTCTTT,.,TRBV3-1,.,TRBJ1-1
CASTDGGRGTEAFF,TGTGCCAGCACTGATGGGGGAAGAGGAACTGAAGCTTTCTTT,.,TRBV2,.,TRBJ1-1
CSVVASYGYTF,TGCAGCGTTGTCGCGAGCTATGGCTACACCTTC,.,TRBV29-1,.,TRBJ1-2
CASSSDSYGYTF,TGCGCCAGCAGCTCAGACAGCTATGGCTACACCTTC,.,TRBV5-1,.,TRBJ1-2
CAWSVQEDSPLHF,TGTGCCTGGAGTGTCCAGGAGGATTCACCCCTCCACTTT,.,TRBV30,.,TRBJ1-6
CAISESGGMNTEAFF,TGTGCCATCAGTGAGTCTGGGGGCATGAACACTGAAGCTTTCTTT,few,TRBV10-3,.,TRBJ1-1
CASSYDSTLEAFF,TGTGCCAGCAGCTATGACAGCACACTTGAAGCTTTCTTT,few,TRBV11-2,.,TRBJ1-1
CASSPGQGMADTQYF,TGTGCCAGCTCACCGGGACAGGGGATGGCAGATACGCAGTATTTT,few,TRBV18,TRBD1,TRBJ2-3